This T cell receptor (beta chain) is from a study of blood T cell repertoires in COVID-19. Turning to the study itself: Sites across the United States, Italy and Spain contributed samples from acute and convalescent COVID-19. The cDNA or gDNA used as material had been derived from T cells, B-cell-depleted T cells, or PBMCs.

The CDR3 consists of 14 residues. Germline assignment: CDR1 SQVTM and CDR2 ANQGSEA. Trimming removed 7 bases from V and 1 base from J, with 17 bases in between. This clone was observed once. Source study methods: Amplification of reference gene primers was used by the study to estimate nucleated cell counts. Profiling relied on immunoSEQ multiplex PCR, and the TCRdb table lists in-frame clones only, not all of them. Clonal size and the V and J genes are those of that table, whereas D and trimming came from the DNA. The sample consists of about 100,000 clones, about 91% of them appearing once. V and J are TRBV29-1 and TRBJ2-7; perhaps TRBD1 as D (6 bases). Sample: peripheral blood. This TCR came from a man aged 18 to 29 with acute or convalescent COVID-19. The DNA for the CDR3 is TGCAGCGCCTCCCCCGGTGGGACATCCTACGAGCAGTACTTC. Encoded protein: CSASPGGTSYEQYF.